A single sample gave rise to the 9 T cell receptor delta chains below, sequenced in a study of gamma-delta T cells after stem cell transplantation. TCRdb repeated clone calling on the RT-PCR reads with CATT. This table holds 2,500 to 3,000 delta-chain clones, 30% found once. Material: gamma-delta T cells. The receptors stem from a human donor. It is not recorded whose cells these are; they may come from a transplant donor.

With regard to this clone: Other DNA sequences of this sample code for an identical CDR3. The V gene is TRDV2, the J gene TRDJ1; TRDD3 aligns across 8 bases. The germline V gene encodes CDR1 GEAIGNYY and CDR2 EKD. Trimming at V came to 3 bases and at J to 0 bases, leaving 14 bases not matched to a gene. This CDR3 is built from 18 residues. CDR3 sequence: CACDSLGDTREYTDKLIF. In DNA, the CDR3 is TGTGCCTGTGACTCGCTGGGGGACACCCGAGAGTACACCGATAAACTCATCTTT.

Points on this clone: This could be a read error, since a much larger clone is one nucleotide away. This chain connects TRDV2 to TRDJ1, with D perhaps matching TRDD3 (6 bases). The CDR3 has 14 amino acids. Germline V gives CDR1 GEAIGNYY, CDR2 EKD. CDR3 DNA: TGTGCCTGTGACACCTGGGGGGACACCGATAAACCCATCTTT. Translating it yields CACDTWGDTDKPIF.

The chain combines TRDV1 with TRDJ1, with 8 bases matching TRDD2. The CDR3 contains 23 residues. The germline gives CDR1 TSWWSYY, CDR2 QGS. V shed 2 bases, J shed 3 bases, and the junction held 29 bases outside the gene matches. The CDR3 loop reads CALGETQRTSYKYWVKFADKLIF. As DNA, the CDR3 is TGTGCTCTTGGGGAAACCCAGAGGACTTCCTACAAGTACTGGGTAAAGTTCGCCGATAAACTCATCTTT.

By sample fraction, this clone is large. This sequence joins TRDV2 and TRDJ1, with 10 nucleotides matching TRDD3. V shed 3 bases and J 8 bases; nucleotides not matched to a gene: 29. CDR1 GEAIGNYY and CDR2 EKD come from the germline V gene. This CDR3 is built from 21 residues. The CDR3: CACDELGDRVIQIRKISKLIF. The CDR3 DNA reads TGTGCCTGTGACGAACTGGGGGATCGGGTGATCCAAATTCGCAAAATTTCAAAACTCATCTTT.

This clone is judged medium-sized. The identical CDR3 is also encoded by other nucleotide sequences in the sample. V usage is TRDV2 and J usage is TRDJ1, with 9 positions matching TRDD3. The trim removed 0 bases at V and 0 bases at J, leaving 16 bases unmatched. The germline V gene has CDR1 GEAIGNYY and CDR2 EKD. This CDR3 comprises 20 residues. The CDR3 here is CACDTVKVRVLGDHTDKLIF. DNA of the CDR3: TGTGCCTGTGACACCGTTAAGGTCCGTGTACTGGGGGACCACACCGATAAACTCATCTTT.

In its sample, this clone was seen once. This DNA's translation differs at residue 14 from TCRdb's protein, which comes from a much larger clone; a read error is likely, and the protein shown is translated from the DNA. The rearrangement joins TRDV1 to TRDJ4; 8 bases agree with TRDD3. Germline V gives CDR1 TSWWSYY, CDR2 QGS. The CDR3 has 17 amino acids. CDR3 nucleotides: TGTGCTCTTGGGGAGGTCCTACGATGGGGGATTAACAGACTCCTGATCTTT. Translated, it gives CALGEVLRWGINRLLIF.

This clone is deemed medium-sized. J is TRDJ3 and V is TRDV2; TRDD3 might be the D (5 bases). This CDR3 is 19 amino acids long. Trimming removed 1 base at V and 0 bases at J, with 15 bases between. Germline CDR1 and CDR2: GEAIGNYY and EKD. The CDR3 DNA is TGTGCCTGTGACACTCCTGGGCATCCAAGCTCCTGGGACACCCGACAGATGTTTTTC. Its translation: CACDTPGHPSSWDTRQMFF.

Note on this clone: Possible read error: a much larger clone is one base away. The chain is built from TRDV2 and TRDJ1; 9 bases map to TRDD3. The J segment lost 3 bases and the V segment lost 1 base, leaving 2 bases of the junction unmatched. This CDR3 region has 14 residues. Germline values: CDR1 GEAIGNYY, CDR2 EKD. CDR3 residues: CACDTLGEPDKLIF. The CDR3 DNA follows: TGTGCCTGTGACACACTGGGGGAGCCCGATAAACTCATCTTT.

This clone is judged medium-sized. The V gene is TRDV2, the J gene TRDJ1; 8 bases map to TRDD3. The CDR3 extends over 19 amino acids. The germline V gene has CDR1 GEAIGNYY and CDR2 EKD. The J segment lost 0 bases and the V segment lost 9 bases, leaving 23 bases of the junction unmatched. CDR3 sequence (DNA): TGTGCCGCCACTGCCCTGGTCATAGTGCTGGGGGAGTACACCGATAAACTCATCTTT. Translating gives CAATALVIVLGEYTDKLIF.